This is a list of T cell receptor beta chains from one sample in a study of CD8 T cells in ankylosing spondylitis. TCRdb re-called the 5' RACE reads with MiXCR, one entry per CDR3 protein. The profile shows about 39,000 distinct CDR3 sequences, under 13% of them singletons. The sequencing sample was made of blood, either unsorted or a sorted T cell fraction (not recorded which). These receptors all stem from a male donor with ankylosing spondylitis or in good health (not recorded which). CDR3s include the opening cysteine and the closing phenylalanine or tryptophan. The D gene is left open where the match is weak. The size entry is marked missing in some rows and otherwise reads once, few, many or a size class.

V gene,D gene,J gene,clone size,CDR3 protein,CDR3 DNA
TRBV6-2/TRBV6-3,TRBD2,TRBJ2-1,many,CASSYQTSGTSYNEQFF,TGTGCCAGCAGTTACCAGACTAGCGGAACATCCTACAATGAGCAGTTCTTC
TRBV4-3,.,TRBJ2-5,many,CASSRTFDSAETQYF,TGCGCCAGCAGCCGAACATTCGACAGCGCGGAGACCCAGTACTTC
TRBV20-1,.,TRBJ2-5,many,CSALDSHFPETQYF,TGCAGTGCTCTGGACAGCCACTTCCCAGAGACCCAGTACTTC
TRBV5-1,TRBD1,TRBJ2-2,many,CASSPDRGGNTGELFF,TGCGCCAGCAGCCCCGACAGGGGCGGGAACACCGGGGAGCTGTTTTTT
TRBV20-1,.,TRBJ2-7,many,CSARDVSSYEQYF,TGCAGTGCTAGAGATGTAAGTTCCTACGAGCAGTACTTC
TRBV5-1,.,TRBJ1-1,many,CASSLDSMNTEAFF,TGCGCCAGCAGCTTGGACAGCATGAACACTGAAGCTTTCTTT
TRBV5-1,TRBD2,TRBJ2-5,many,CASKASGGFQETQYF,TGCGCCAGCAAGGCTAGCGGGGGATTCCAAGAGACCCAGTACTTC
TRBV4-3,.,TRBJ2-1,many,CASSQGGTGKGHEQFF,TGCGCCAGCAGCCAAGGAGGGACTGGAAAGGGGCATGAGCAGTTCTTC
TRBV2,.,TRBJ1-1,many,CASSEHRPNTEAFF,TGTGCCAGCAGTGAACATCGTCCGAACACTGAAGCTTTCTTT
TRBV7-6,.,TRBJ1-1,few,CASSLKLSTEAFF,TGTGCCAGCAGCTTGAAGTTAAGCACTGAAGCTTTCTTT
TRBV9,TRBD1,TRBJ1-2,.,CASSQIRGQGYTF,TGTGCCAGCAGCCAGATCAGGGGGCAAGGCTACACCTTC
TRBV18,TRBD1,TRBJ1-5,many,CASSPGTGINQPQHF,TGTGCCAGCTCACCTGGGACAGGGATTAATCAGCCCCAGCATTTT
TRBV20-1,TRBD2,TRBJ2-7,many,CSASQASGSNEQYF,TGCAGTGCTAGTCAGGCTAGCGGGAGCAACGAGCAGTACTTC
TRBV7-6,.,TRBJ2-5,many,CASSLYSYDGETQYF,TGTGCCAGCAGCTTATATTCATACGACGGGGAGACCCAGTACTTC
TRBV7-7,.,TRBJ2-2,once,CASSFGTDTGELFF,TGTGCTAGCAGCTTTGGGACCGACACCGGGGAGCTGTTTTTT
TRBV14,.,TRBJ2-4,.,CASSQGAKNIQYF,TGTGCCAGCAGCCAAGGAGCCAAAAACATTCAGTACTTC
TRBV5-1,.,TRBJ2-1,many,CASSSRGASYNEQFF,TGCGCCAGCAGCTCGCGGGGCGCTTCCTACAATGAGCAGTTCTTC
TRBV2,.,TRBJ2-2,.,CAVTSGKNTGELFF,TGTGCCGTAACGTCGGGGAAAAACACCGGGGAGCTGTTTTTT
TRBV20-1,TRBD2,TRBJ2-1,many,CSARAPRAGGYNEQFF,TGCAGTGCTAGAGCCCCCCGAGCGGGAGGCTACAATGAGCAGTTCTTC
TRBV20-1,.,TRBJ2-1,.,CSVRGGATGSYNEQFF,TGCAGTGTCAGGGGGGGGGCTACGGGCTCCTACAATGAGCAGTTCTTC
TRBV7-1,.,TRBJ2-4,.,CAISSWTLGLAKNIQYF,TGTGCCATCAGCTCCTGGACCCTAGGGCTAGCCAAAAACATTCAGTACTTC
TRBV11-2,.,TRBJ2-1,many,CASSWGAPLTEQFF,TGTGCCAGCAGCTGGGGGGCCCCCTTGACTGAGCAGTTCTTC
TRBV20-1,.,TRBJ2-4,many,CSARDQAGAKNIQYF,TGCAGTGCTAGAGATCAAGCTGGGGCCAAAAACATTCAGTACTTC
TRBV5-6,TRBD2,TRBJ2-1,many,CASSKQGLGPFGEQFF,TGTGCCAGCAGCAAACAGGGACTAGGACCTTTCGGTGAGCAGTTCTTC
TRBV6-5,.,TRBJ2-7,.,CASRRQDSEQYF,TGTGCCAGCAGAAGACAGGATTCCGAGCAGTACTTC
TRBV12-3/TRBV12-4,.,TRBJ2-2,many,CASWGVTTNTGELFF,TGTGCCAGCTGGGGGGTAACAACGAACACCGGGGAGCTGTTTTTT
TRBV11-1,TRBD1,TRBJ1-1,.,CASSITQGTEAFF,TGTGCCAGCAGCATAACACAGGGGACTGAAGCTTTCTTT
TRBV27,TRBD2,TRBJ2-1,many,CASSSWTSEEQFF,TGTGCCAGCAGTTCCTGGACTAGCGAGGAGCAGTTCTTC
TRBV7-3,.,TRBJ2-7,many,CASSLKLGDEQYF,TGTGCCAGCAGCTTAAAGCTCGGGGACGAGCAGTACTTC
TRBV7-8,TRBD2,TRBJ2-5,.,CASSQGLAGESSF,TGTGCCAGCAGCCAGGGACTAGCGGGGGAAAGCTCCTTC
TRBV6-1,.,TRBJ2-2,many,CAARSSARTGELFF,TGTGCCGCGAGAAGTAGCGCCAGAACCGGGGAGCTGTTTTTT
TRBV11-1,TRBD1,TRBJ1-1,many,CASSARDRTSEAFF,TGTGCCAGCAGCGCCCGGGACAGGACGTCTGAAGCTTTCTTT
TRBV29-1,TRBD2,TRBJ2-1,.,CSVMGTSGQSSSYNEQFF,TGCAGCGTTATGGGGACTAGCGGACAGAGCAGCTCCTACAATGAGCAGTTCTTC